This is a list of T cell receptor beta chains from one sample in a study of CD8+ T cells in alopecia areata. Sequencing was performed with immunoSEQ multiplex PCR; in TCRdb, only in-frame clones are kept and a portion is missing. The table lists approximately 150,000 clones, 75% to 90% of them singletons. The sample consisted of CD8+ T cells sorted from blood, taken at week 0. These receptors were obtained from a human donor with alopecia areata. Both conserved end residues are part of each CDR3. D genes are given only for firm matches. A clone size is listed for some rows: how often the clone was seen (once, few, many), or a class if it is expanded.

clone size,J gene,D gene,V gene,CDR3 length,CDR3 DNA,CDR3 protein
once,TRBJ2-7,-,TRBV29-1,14,TGCAGCGTTGAAATCCCGGGAACAAGCTACGAGCAGTACTTC,CSVEIPGTSYEQYF
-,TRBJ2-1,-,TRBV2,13,TGTGCCAGCAGCCTCATTTGGGGGAACGAGCAGTTCTTC,CASSLIWGNEQFF
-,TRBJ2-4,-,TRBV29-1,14,TGCAGCGTTGGCGGCGAGGGACTCTCTGGCATTCAGTACTTC,CSVGGEGLSGIQYF
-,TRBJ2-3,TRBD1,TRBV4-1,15,TGCGCCAGCAGCCAAAGGGGACAGGGGGCAGATACGCAGTATTTT,CASSQRGQGADTQYF
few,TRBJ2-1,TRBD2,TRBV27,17,TGTGCCAGCAGTTTATGGGCGGGGGGGCCCAGTAGTCATGAGCAGTTCTTC,CASSLWAGGPSSHEQFF
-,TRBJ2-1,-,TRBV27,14,TGTGCCAGCAGTTTATCGGCCGGGTTCAATGAGCAGTTCTTC,CASSLSAGFNEQFF
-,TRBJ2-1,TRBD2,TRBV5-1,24,TGCGCCAGCAGCTTGGATACGGAGACCTGGGGACTAGCGAGAATGAGGGGCTCCTACAATGAGCAGTTCTTC,CASSLDTETWGLARMRGSYNEQFF
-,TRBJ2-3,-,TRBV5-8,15,TGTGCCAGCAGCCCTGATGATTCTAGCACAGATACGCAGTATTTT,CASSPDDSSTDTQYF
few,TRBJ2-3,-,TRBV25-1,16,TGTGCCAGCAGTGATCCAGGACTGGGAAGCACAGATACGCAGTATTTT,CASSDPGLGSTDTQYF
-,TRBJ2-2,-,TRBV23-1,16,TGCGCCAGCAGTCCATCGTGGCAGCCGACGGGCGGGGAGCTGTTTTTT,CASSPSWQPTGGELFF
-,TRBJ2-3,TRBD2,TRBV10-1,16,TGCGCCAGCAGTGAGACAATAGCGGGGGTTCGAGATACGCAGTATTTT,CASSETIAGVRDTQYF
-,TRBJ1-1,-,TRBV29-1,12,TGCAGCGTTGAGGCTTACCCACCTGAAGCTTTCTTT,CSVEAYPPEAFF
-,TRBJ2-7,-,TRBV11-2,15,TGTGCCAGCAGCCACGGAGGAGGATCGCTGTACGAGCAGTACTTC,CASSHGGGSLYEQYF
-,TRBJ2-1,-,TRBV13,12,TGTGCCAGCAGCTCTACCTACAATGAGCAGTTCTTC,CASSSTYNEQFF
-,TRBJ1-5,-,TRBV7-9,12,TGTGCCAGCACCCAGGGTGTTCAGCCCCAGCATTTT,CASTQGVQPQHF
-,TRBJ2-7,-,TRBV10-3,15,TGTGCCATCAGTGACCCCGATAGGCAGTACTACGAGCAGTACTTC,CAISDPDRQYYEQYF
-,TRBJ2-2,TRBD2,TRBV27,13,TGTGCCACCGCGACTAGCGGGACCGGGGAGCTGTTTTTT,CATATSGTGELFF
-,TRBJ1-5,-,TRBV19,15,TGTGCCAGTAGTTTTGAGGGGGGCTACAATCAGCCCCAGCATTTT,CASSFEGGYNQPQHF
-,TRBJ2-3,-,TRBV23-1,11,TGCGCCTCCCGGGGGAGAGATACGCAGTATTTT,CASRGRDTQYF
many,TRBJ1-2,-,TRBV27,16,TGTGCCAGCAGTAAGGCAGGGACGGTAGGTGGCTATGGCTACACCTTC,CASSKAGTVGGYGYTF
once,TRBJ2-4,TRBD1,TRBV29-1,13,TGCAGCGCTACTTGGACAGGGGAAAACATTCAGTACTTC,CSATWTGENIQYF
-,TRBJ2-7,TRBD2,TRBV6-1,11,TGTGCCAGCAGTGACAGCGGGGAGGGGTACTTC,CASSDSGEGYF
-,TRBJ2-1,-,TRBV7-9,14,TGTGCCAGCAGCTTAATCAGGGTCGAGTTTGAGCAGTTCTTC,CASSLIRVEFEQFF
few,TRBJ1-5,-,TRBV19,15,TGTGCCAGTAGTATTGCCCACAACAGCAATCAGCCCCAGCATTTT,CASSIAHNSNQPQHF
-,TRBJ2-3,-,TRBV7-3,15,TGTGCCAGCAGCTTAGGCGGGGAGAGCACAGATACGCAGTATTTT,CASSLGGESTDTQYF
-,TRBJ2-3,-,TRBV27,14,TGTGCCAGCGGGGGGGGCGGGGGCACAGATACGCAGTATTTT,CASGGGGGTDTQYF
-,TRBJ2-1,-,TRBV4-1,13,TGCGCCAGCAGCCAAGACCTGGACAATGAGCAGTTCTTC,CASSQDLDNEQFF
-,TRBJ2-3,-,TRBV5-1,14,TGCGCCAGCAGCTTGGCGCCTGTCACAGATACGCAGTATTTT,CASSLAPVTDTQYF
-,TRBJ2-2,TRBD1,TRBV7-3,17,TGTGCCAGCAGCTTGGGGTTCGGACAGGGTCCCACCGGGGAGCTGTTTTTT,CASSLGFGQGPTGELFF
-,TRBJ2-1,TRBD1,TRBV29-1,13,TGCAGCGAACGGACAGGGGATAAAGATGAGCAGTTCTTC,CSERTGDKDEQFF
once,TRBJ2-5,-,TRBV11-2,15,TGTGCCAGCAGCTTAGTTGGGGAATTGGGAGAGACCCAGTACTTC,CASSLVGELGETQYF
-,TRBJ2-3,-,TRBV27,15,TGTGCCAGCACCCTCGTGGGGGTGAGATTAGATACGCAGTATTTT,CASTLVGVRLDTQYF
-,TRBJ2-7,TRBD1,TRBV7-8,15,TGTGCCAGCAGCTTAAGGACAGGGGTCGTGGACGAGCAGTACTTC,CASSLRTGVVDEQYF
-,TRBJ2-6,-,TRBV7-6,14,TGTGCCAGCAGCTCGTTCTCTGGGGCCAACGTCCTGACTTTC,CASSSFSGANVLTF
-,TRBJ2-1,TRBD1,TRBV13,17,TGTGCCAGCAGCTTTTCTCCGGGACAGGGTCCCGATAATGAGCAGTTCTTC,CASSFSPGQGPDNEQFF
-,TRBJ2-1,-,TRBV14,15,TGTGCCAGCAGCCGAACAGCGGGCTCCTACAATGAGCAGTTCTTC,CASSRTAGSYNEQFF
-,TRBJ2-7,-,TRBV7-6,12,TGTGCCAGCTCCCGCGGCAGCTACGAGCAGTACTTC,CASSRGSYEQYF
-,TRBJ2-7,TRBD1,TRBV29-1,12,TGCAGCGTGACAGGGCTTTTCTACGAGCAGTACTTC,CSVTGLFYEQYF
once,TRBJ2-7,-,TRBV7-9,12,TGTGCCAGCGGAGGGCAGGCTTACGAGCAGTACTTC,CASGGQAYEQYF
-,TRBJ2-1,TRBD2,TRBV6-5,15,TGTGCCAGCAGTTATTTGGGACTAGCGGGGAATGAGCAGTTCTTC,CASSYLGLAGNEQFF